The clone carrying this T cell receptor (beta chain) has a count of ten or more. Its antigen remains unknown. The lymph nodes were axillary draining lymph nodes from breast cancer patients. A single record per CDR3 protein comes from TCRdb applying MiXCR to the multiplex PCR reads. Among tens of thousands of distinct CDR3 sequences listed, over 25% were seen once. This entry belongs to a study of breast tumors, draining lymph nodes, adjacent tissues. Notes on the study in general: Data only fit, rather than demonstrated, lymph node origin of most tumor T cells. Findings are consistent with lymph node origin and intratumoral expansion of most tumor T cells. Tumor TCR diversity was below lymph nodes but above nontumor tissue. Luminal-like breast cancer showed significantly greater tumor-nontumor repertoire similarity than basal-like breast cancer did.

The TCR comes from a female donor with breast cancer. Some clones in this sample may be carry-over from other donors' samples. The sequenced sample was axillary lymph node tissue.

Here the CDR3 DNA reads TGCAGTGCTAGAACCTACACAGGGCAACACGAGCAGTACTTC. This gives the protein CSARTYTGQHEQYF. The rearrangement joins TRBV20-1 to TRBJ2-7; D is possibly TRBD1 (6 bases). CDR1 and CDR2 (germline): DFQATT, SNEGSKA (reference sequence). The germline V and J ends were trimmed by 2 bases and 5 bases, with 16 bases remaining between them. CDR3 length equals 14 residues.